The rows below give T cell receptor beta chains drawn from one sample of a study of CD8 T cells in ankylosing spondylitis. TCRdb ran MiXCR on the 5' RACE reads and lists one entry per CDR3 protein. The sample contains approximately 550,000 distinct CDR3 sequences, over 9.5% of which appear only once. Sequencing used blood, either unsorted or a sorted T cell fraction (not recorded which). The origin of the receptors is a male donor with ankylosing spondylitis. Both conserved end residues are part of each CDR3. The D gene is left open where the match is weak. Not all rows give a size; the values are once, few, many and, for expanded clones, a class.

v_call	clone_size	d_call	j_call	cdr3_aa	cdr3_nt
TRBV5-1	few	-	TRBJ1-1	CASSLAQEWTGTMNTEAFF	TGCGCCAGCAGCTTGGCCCAGGAATGGACGGGGACCATGAACACTGAAGCTTTCTTT
TRBV11-2	few	-	TRBJ2-5	CASTPVTGQETQYF	TGTGCCAGCACCCCCGTTACAGGCCAAGAGACCCAGTACTTC
TRBV7-9	-	-	TRBJ2-5	CASRPVGGETQYF	TGTGCCAGCAGACCAGTGGGGGGAGAGACCCAGTACTTC
TRBV5-6	few	-	TRBJ2-1	CASSLGIVGGNEQFF	TGTGCCAGCAGCTTGGGTATTGTCGGAGGGAATGAGCAGTTCTTC
TRBV3-1	-	-	TRBJ2-1	CASSQGGIAYNEQFF	TGTGCCAGCAGTCAAGGGGGAATAGCGTACAATGAGCAGTTCTTC
TRBV5-1	-	-	TRBJ1-6	CASQGQQTNSPLHF	TGCGCCAGTCAGGGACAACAAACTAATTCACCCCTCCACTTT
TRBV4-1	few	TRBD1	TRBJ2-1	CASSIRDRDVNEQFF	TGCGCCAGCAGCATCCGGGACAGGGACGTCAATGAGCAGTTCTTC
TRBV11-2	many	-	TRBJ2-6	CASSPGLSGANVLTF	TGTGCCAGCAGCCCGGGACTGTCTGGGGCCAACGTCCTGACTTTC
TRBV29-1	-	-	TRBJ1-1	CSVVPWLGGMNTEAFF	TGCAGCGTTGTACCCTGGTTGGGGGGGATGAACACTGAAGCTTTCTTT
TRBV3-1	many	-	TRBJ2-7	CASSQEAGLYEQYF	TGTGCCAGCAGCCAAGAGGCAGGTTTATACGAGCAGTACTTC
TRBV20-1	few	-	TRBJ2-7	CSARRVPGDEQYF	TGCAGTGCTCGCAGGGTCCCCGGGGACGAGCAGTACTTC
TRBV5-1	-	TRBD1	TRBJ1-6	CASSLSRTGDSPLHF	TGCGCCAGCAGCCTATCCCGGACAGGAGATTCACCCCTCCACTTT
TRBV12-3/TRBV12-4	few	TRBD1	TRBJ2-7	CASRLGQEDYEQYF	TGTGCCAGCAGATTGGGACAGGAAGATTACGAGCAGTACTTC
TRBV20-1	few	-	TRBJ2-3	CSAPRGLFTDTQYF	TGCAGTGCCCCTCGGGGGCTCTTCACAGATACGCAGTATTTT
TRBV12-3/TRBV12-4	few	TRBD1	TRBJ1-2	CASSGPGTGYGYTF	TGTGCCAGCAGCGGACCCGGGACAGGGTATGGCTACACCTTC
TRBV5-1	many	TRBD2	TRBJ2-3	CASSLSTSGRADTQYF	TGCGCCAGCAGCTTGTCAACTAGCGGGAGAGCAGATACGCAGTATTTT
TRBV7-8	few	-	TRBJ1-5	CASSTRELNQPQHF	TGTGCCAGCAGCACCCGGGAGCTCAATCAGCCCCAGCATTTT
TRBV7-9	-	-	TRBJ1-2	CASSLNPTAGYTF	TGTGCCAGCAGCTTGAACCCGACTGCTGGCTACACCTTC
TRBV29-1	many	-	TRBJ1-2	CSVTSGTPTGGYTF	TGCAGCGTAACATCCGGGACCCCGACGGGGGGCTACACCTTC
TRBV6-1	-	-	TRBJ2-6	CATSPSGANVLTF	TGTGCCACCTCCCCCTCTGGGGCCAACGTCCTGACTTTC
TRBV20-1	many	TRBD2	TRBJ2-7	CSAGGTSGYEQYF	TGCAGTGCTGGTGGGACTAGCGGCTACGAGCAGTACTTC
TRBV5-1	few	-	TRBJ2-1	CASTEGGTLVNEQFF	TGCGCCAGCACCGAAGGTGGGACTCTTGTGAATGAGCAGTTCTTC
TRBV10-3	few	-	TRBJ1-5	CAISDQAGNSNQPQHF	TGTGCCATCAGTGACCAAGCAGGGAATAGCAATCAGCCCCAGCATTTT
TRBV6-4	-	-	TRBJ1-5	CASILFQHF	TGTGCCAGCATATTATTTCAGCATTTT
TRBV11-3	many	TRBD2	TRBJ2-1	CASSFTASGNYNEQFF	TGTGCCAGCAGCTTTACGGCTAGCGGGAATTACAATGAGCAGTTCTTC
TRBV5-1	-	-	TRBJ2-2	CASRWGENTGELFF	TGCGCCAGCAGGTGGGGGGAAAACACCGGGGAGCTGTTTTTT
TRBV3-1	-	TRBD2	TRBJ2-1	CASTPRTSGRAYNEQFF	TGTGCCAGCACCCCTCGGACTAGCGGGAGGGCCTACAATGAGCAGTTCTTC
TRBV20-1	-	-	TRBJ2-2	CLIPHPNTGELFF	TGCCTCATTCCCCACCCGAACACCGGGGAGCTGTTTTTT
TRBV7-7	few	-	TRBJ2-5	CASSLVGAVQETQYF	TGTGCCAGCAGCTTAGTGGGGGCAGTACAAGAGACCCAGTACTTC
TRBV7-2	-	-	TRBJ1-6	CASSLERGYSPLHF	TGTGCCAGCAGCTTGGAGCGGGGGTATTCACCCCTCCACTTT
TRBV6-2/TRBV6-3	-	TRBD2	TRBJ2-1	CASSYSASGSLSYNEQFF	TGTGCCAGCAGTTACTCAGCTAGCGGGAGCCTCTCCTACAATGAGCAGTTCTTC
TRBV20-1	-	-	TRBJ1-3	CSASLQAGNTIYF	TGCAGTGCTAGTTTACAGGCTGGAAACACCATATATTTT
TRBV10-2	-	TRBD1	TRBJ2-7	CASRDRGGYLAYEQYF	TGCGCCAGCAGGGACAGGGGTGGGTATCTGGCCTACGAGCAGTACTTC
TRBV3-1	-	-	TRBJ1-1	CASSQGGSRSGTEAFF	TGTGCCAGCAGCCAAGGAGGATCTAGATCAGGAACTGAAGCTTTCTTT
TRBV12-3/TRBV12-4	-	TRBD2	TRBJ2-1	CASTPALAGGSSYNEQFF	TGTGCCAGCACCCCCGCCCTAGCGGGAGGGAGCTCCTACAATGAGCAGTTCTTC
TRBV6-5	few	TRBD2	TRBJ2-1	CASSLAGFLNEQFF	TGTGCCAGCAGCTTAGCGGGTTTCCTTAATGAGCAGTTCTTC
TRBV3-1	-	-	TRBJ2-3	CASSQDLKVTDTQYF	TGTGCCAGCAGCCAAGACCTTAAAGTCACAGATACGCAGTATTTT
TRBV20-1	few	-	TRBJ1-1	CSARNFRNTEAFF	TGCAGTGCTAGAAATTTCAGGAACACTGAAGCTTTCTTT
TRBV5-5	many	TRBD2	TRBJ2-1	CASSLTTSGDNEQFF	TGTGCCAGCAGCTTGACGACTAGCGGGGACAATGAGCAGTTCTTC
TRBV29-1	many	-	TRBJ2-5	CSVVGQRETQYF	TGCAGCGTTGTTGGACAGAGAGAGACCCAGTACTTC
TRBV27	-	-	TRBJ1-2	CASSLGQGVTNYGYTF	TGTGCCAGCAGTTTGGGGCAGGGAGTCACTAACTATGGCTACACCTTC